Sequencing of this TCR beta chain was carried out in a study of cytomegalovirus exposure and HLA in healthy donors (dated by TCRdb to 2016 to 2017). Some background on the complete study: An earlier analysis of roughly 610 of the donors reported approximately 280 Gb of sequence data and around 110 million unique TCR beta sequences obtained from approximately 180 million T cells. Roughly 5 DR-DQ haplotypes were handled as single units for association and clustering, since linkage in the cohort was strong. To predict cytomegalovirus infection status, the study combined high-throughput TCR immunosequencing, statistical association of individual TCRs with disease status, and machine learning. The study was designed to test whether signatures of past pathogen exposure could be identified by cataloging public T cell receptors. To study patterns of TCR occurrence, a later analysis re-analyzed previously published TCR beta repertoires from more than 550 donors and added high-resolution HLA genotyping. Genome-wide SNP genotypes for about 65% of the roughly 670 donors were used in a later genetic analysis, which treated that subset as a discovery cohort. The later analysis used no new phenotypic data to find candidate immune exposures, relying instead on TCR beta sequences and their occurrence across donors. To decide whether each TCR beta V gene segment behaved as functional or pseudogenic, an earlier analysis of 587 of the donors relied on high-throughput TCR beta sequencing. Every discovery cohort repertoire had been produced on one sequencing platform. The study used immunosequencing to profile the T cell repertoires of around 600 subjects and linked those repertoires to cytomegalovirus serostatus. A separate validation cohort of roughly 110 different subjects was used in addition to the approximately 610-subject first cohort. Donor age, sex, ethnicity and CMV serostatus were compiled alongside the repertoire data. Among some 410 genotyped donors of the cohort, an average of roughly 230,000 unique TCR beta nucleotide sequences was sequenced per donor, of which about 18% were non-productive. An early release covering just under 650 HLA-typed donors comprised approximately 290 gigabases of sequencing data and some 79 million unique TCR sequences. HLA typing included class I and class II loci at four-digit resolution. The genetic ancestry cluster associated with self-reported Caucasian donors included over 80% of the 398 genotyped donors. The number of donors typed differed by locus, with about 629-630 for A, B, C, DRB1 and DQB1, more than 500 for DQA1, approximately 580 for DPA1, and roughly 450 for DPB1. The full study reports these points: The classifier was reported to diagnose cytomegalovirus status with high specificity and sensitivity in both the original and validation cohorts. Some IMGT-functional V segments, including TRBV6-2 and TRBV6-3, could not be told apart with the 87-base-pair reads, so those segments were excluded. A group of highly shared sequence variants was considered likely to be a technical artifact of the sequencing pipeline. At a false discovery rate of 0.05, a later analysis linked 15,000 to 20,000 TCR beta sequences to specific HLA alleles. Linkage disequilibrium might explain the correlated functional status among segregating V segments, but an unknown experimental factor could not be ruled out. In vitro tests confirmed that a few of the cytomegalovirus-associated TCR beta chains recognize cytomegalovirus antigens. Because HLA typing was missing for some donors at each locus, association tests included only the typed subset. CMV serostatus was the only immune exposure information available for the cohort. Several of the top co-occurrence clusters appeared to be linked to parvovirus B19, influenza, CMV and Epstein-Barr virus, according to a later analysis. The study gave a list of over 150 TCR beta chains associated with cytomegalovirus. Because counts were too low, approximately 18 rarely observed V segments, including chromosome 9 orphons, were excluded from the earlier analysis of roughly 580 of the donors. Presence/absence analyses assumed roughly uniform sequencing depth across donors, an assumption that may not hold. When HLA alleles, especially DR and DQ, strongly co-occurred, TCR associations were difficult to assign to individual alleles. Broadly in line with IMGT annotations, most TCR beta V segments showed up in productive rearrangements about 87% or about 30% of the time in an earlier analysis of under 700 of the donors. Only TCR beta chains were sequenced in this cohort, and the absence of alpha or paired-chain data limited detectable features. A later analysis found that most CMV-associated TCR beta chains appeared HLA-restricted, with HLA associations seemingly driven largely by CMV exposure. According to a later analysis, TCR association rates differed among HLA loci, with DRB1 alleles showing the most associated TCRs and HLA-C alleles showing the fewest. A further reported finding was that TCR beta sequences accurately predicted the HLA-A and HLA-B alleles for most subjects in the first cohort. Across donors, most TCR sequences were observed very rarely, whereas some public TCRs were present in many individuals. It was suggested by the authors that the approach could potentially be generalized to other disease states and immunological phenotypes. In a later genetic analysis, a missense DCLRE1C variant was associated with V-gene and J-gene trimming of TCR beta chains, and the association was replicated in an independent cohort. A later genetic analysis reported fewer N-insertions in productive TCRs among donors in an Asian-associated ancestry cluster than the roughly 670-donor mean. In a later analysis, HLA-associated TCR beta chains were found to be more clonally expanded and to have lower generation probabilities than equally common non-associated chains.

The CDR3 measures 14 amino acids from cysteine to phenylalanine. The sequence is cut down to CDR3 DNA, 42 bases in frame from base 1. The germline V gene sets CDR1 to KGHSH and CDR2 to LQKENI. The germline V and J ends show losses of 6 bases and 5 bases respectively, and no gene match explains 6 bases of the junction. The cohort comprised around 700 healthy bone marrow donors. At the time of sampling, every cohort member was nominally healthy, though immune exposures that went unrecorded were likely present. The donor was CMV seropositive and was included in the group of 300 or so seropositive cohort members. Every donor gave a peripheral blood sample, and the peripheral blood mononuclear cells from that sample were used for TCR beta sequencing. Genomic DNA was extracted from the blood cell samples with the Qiagen DNeasy Blood Extraction Kit. Preparation of the library involved the immunoSEQ multiplex PCR assay. For the multiplex PCR, a mixture combining 60 forward primers for TCR Vbeta segments and 13 reverse primers for TCR Jbeta segments was used. Amplification of the CDR3 region of rearranged TCR beta genes was performed with a multiplex PCR assay on genomic DNA. Amplified TCR beta libraries were sequenced as 87-base-pair reads on the Illumina HiSeq System. The original pipeline was this. A later analysis tallied around 82 million unique TCR beta chains across the 700 or so repertoires, and roughly 11 million of those chains were shared by two or more donors. Raw reads were error-corrected and collapsed into unique sequences by a nearest-neighbor algorithm in which closely related sequences were merged to remove PCR and sequencing errors. Alignment of CDR3 sequences to IMGT reference sequences was used to assign V, D and J gene segments. For a sequence to be retained, a match of at least six nucleotides to both a V gene segment and a J gene segment was required. A rearrangement was called productive if the CDR3 had no stop codons and remained in frame with V and J, and every other rearrangement was called non-productive. Following IMGT convention, CDR3 was defined as the stretch from the second conserved V-encoded cysteine up to the conserved J-encoded phenylalanine. The earlier analysis of some 550 of the donors excluded any sequence lacking an unambiguous match to a single V gene segment. An earlier analysis of some 500 of the donors classified V segments as functional when productive rearrangements were above 56.7% and as segregating when the standard deviation between donors was above 5%. To diagnose cytomegalovirus status from the catalog of TCR beta chain sequences, a statistical classification framework was built. In a later analysis, V and J genes were assigned by comparing TCR nucleotide sequences against IMGT/GENE-DB human TR gene sequences. The TCRdist pipeline was used in a later analysis to assign CDR3 sequences and most-parsimonious VDJ recombination scenarios. In a later analysis, each TCR beta chain was defined by its CDR3 amino acid sequence together with its V-gene family, and reads without a unique V-gene family were excluded. To address suspected cross-contamination and a sequencing artifact, a later analysis removed 550 to 750 highly shared, low-generation-probability nucleotide sequences. In a later analysis, a clonal expansion index for each public chain was calculated from normalized within-repertoire ranks of inferred template counts. In a later analysis, generation probabilities were computed using a VDJ recombination model fitted to out-of-frame rearrangements, and the results were checked against IGoR. In a later analysis, hypergeometric tests were used to score TCR-TCR, TCR-HLA and TCR-CMV co-occurrence, with a repertoire-size bias correction applied to TCR pairs. In a later analysis, false discovery rates were estimated by permuting HLA or CMV assignments 20 times. In a later analysis, co-occurring TCRs were grouped using DBSCAN, and TCRdist sequence similarity was added for clustering within HLA-allele-positive subsets. Repertoires with fewer than 30,000 or more than 120,000 public chains were left out of co-occurrence clustering, as were about five repertoires with anomalous nucleotide sharing. In TCRdb, the immuneACCESS table is reduced to in-frame sequences with V and J assigned. These tables do not hold every clone; where another copy was compared, an unresolved V gene accounts for under half, and the others remain unexplained. V, J and clone size are taken as reported in that table, and D and trimming were inferred from the DNA itself. Recorded for this sample are around 160,000 clones; approximately 78% of them occurred a single time. The ten top clones hold 3% of the sample.

About this clone: The antigen it binds to is not known. No base quality values were provided; no much bigger clone lies one nucleotide off.

What was sequenced was PBMCs. The V and J segments used are TRBV18 and TRBJ1-4; the junction holds 7 bases that match TRBD1. This sequence originates from a man aged 35-49 years in good health and CMV-seropositive. The CDR3 reads CASSWDSENEKLFF. The sequenced DNA is TGTGCCAGCTCCTGGGACAGCGAGAATGAAAAACTGTTTTTT.